This TCR beta chain was recorded in a study of tumor and adjacent non-tumor tissue in lung cancer. CDR1 and CDR2 from the germline V gene are DFQATT and SNEGSKA (reference sequence). This CDR3 has 13 residues. This sample's RNA came from whole unsorted tissue. TCRbeta libraries were built with three rounds of nested PCR, modified from ARM-PCR. A single record per CDR3 protein comes from TCRdb applying MiXCR to the multiplex PCR reads. Among tens of thousands of distinct CDR3 sequences listed, around 80% were seen once. In this sample, this clonotype turned up once. Its specificity is unknown. One junction end does not reproduce the germline sequence, and a read error may be involved. General observations from the study: Compared with tumor, normal lung showed significantly lower TCR diversity.

The sample comprised lung tumor tissue. This clonotype originated in a woman aged 45-60 years with non-small cell lung cancer. The rearrangement joins TRBV20-1 to TRBJ2-7, with D tentatively TRBD2 (6 bases). The CDR3 reads CSATSVHSYDQYF. The CDR3 DNA sequence: TGCAGTGCTACTAGCGTACACTCCTACGATCAGTACTTC.